These 30 T cell receptor beta chains were all obtained from the same sample, sequenced in a study of blood T cell repertoires in COVID-19. Repertoires were generated with immunoSEQ multiplex PCR, while TCRdb's copy carries only in-frame clones and drops some. The sample contains 220,000 or so clones, around 90% of which appear only once. Sample: PBMCs or T cells enriched from blood (not recorded which). The source is a man aged 25 to 40 who had been exposed to COVID-19.

The chain carries TRBV5-6 and TRBJ2-1, with D maybe TRBD2 (5 bases). Deletions cut 3 bases from V and 6 bases from J, with 22 bases between. The germline gives CDR1 SGHDT, CDR2 YYEEEE. CDR3 length equals 17 residues. This CDR3 is CASSSIIHRGEGNEQFF. For the CDR3, the DNA is TGTGCCAGCAGCTCAATAATCCACCGGGGAGAAGGCAATGAGCAGTTCTTC.

The chain carries TRBV28 and TRBJ2-2; D uncertain. V lost 3 bases and J 0 bases, leaving 17 bases between the germline ends. Per the germline V gene, CDR1 is MDHEN and CDR2 is SYDVKM. The CDR3 runs to 18 residues. The CDR3 bases are TGTGCCAGCAGTTTTGCCAGGCTTACAAAACCGAACACCGGGGAGCTGTTTTTT. This sequence encodes CASSFARLTKPNTGELFF.

CDR3 in DNA: TGTGCCAGTAGGACGGACAGGGTAGGAGATACGCAGTATTTT. Translation gives CASRTDRVGDTQYF. The chain employs TRBV19 and TRBJ2-3; 8 nucleotides align to TRBD1. The ends lost 6 bases at V and 5 bases at J; junction bases unmatched: 7. The V gene's germline CDR1 is LNHDA and CDR2 SQIVND (reference sequence). The CDR3 runs 14 residues.

This clone was observed once. The rearrangement uses TRBV29-1 and TRBJ1-2; D perhaps matches TRBD1 (6 bases). The ends were cut back, 0 bases at V and 8 bases at J, with 13 bases in the middle. Germline assignment: CDR1 SQVTM and CDR2 ANQGSEA. The CDR3 runs to 13 residues. The CDR3 spells CSVEDLGTRGYTF. The CDR3 region has the DNA TGCAGCGTTGAAGATCTAGGGACAAGGGGCTACACCTTC.

This chain joins TRBV29-1 and TRBJ1-2; TRBD1 aligns across 10 bases. CDR1 is SQVTM and CDR2 is ANQGSEA in the germline V gene. The CDR3 covers 12 residues. Losses at the gene ends were 7 bases for V and 8 bases for J; bases not matched to a gene: 7. The CDR3, as DNA: TGCAGCGCTGACAGGGGGCTCGGGGGCTACACCTTC. This codes for CSADRGLGGYTF. Looking up the rest from reference TRBV29-1 and TRBJ1-2 gives the full variable domain: SAVISQKPSRDICQRGTSLTIQCQVDSQVTMMFWYRQQPGQSLTLIATANQGSEATYESGFVIDKFPISRPNLTFSTLTVSNMSPEDSSIYLCSADRGLGGYTFGSGTRLTVV.

The V call is TRBV5-6, the J call TRBJ2-3; 8 bases are shared with TRBD2. Germline loops: CDR1 SGHDT, CDR2 YYEEEE. After removal of 0 bases from V and 3 bases from J, the junction contained 9 bases not matched to a gene. There are 17 residues in the CDR3. The CDR3 DNA reads TGTGCCAGCAGCTTGGCCTTGGCGGGGGGTTTGACAGATACGCAGTATTTT. It codes for CASSLALAGGLTDTQYF. Based on the CDR3 plus reference TRBV5-6 and TRBJ2-3, the full variable domain is DAGVTQSPTHLIKTRGQQVTLRCSPKSGHDTVSWYQQALGQGPQFIFQYYEEEERQRGNFPDRFSGHQFPNYSSELNVNALLLGDSALYLCASSLALAGGLTDTQYFGPGTRLTVL.

By share of the sample, this clone is medium-sized. This rearrangement joins TRBV5-1 to TRBJ1-6, with D possibly being TRBD1 (5 bases). The CDR3 has 14 residues. Germline V CDR1 and CDR2: SGHRS, YFSETQ. Between the trimmed V and J ends, which lost 6 bases and 8 bases, there was a span of 15 bases. CDR3 coding DNA: TGCGCCAGCACCCCGGGACGGGGGGATTCACCCCTCCACTTT. Translated, it gives CASTPGRGDSPLHF.

V usage is TRBV6-2 or TRBV6-3 and J usage is TRBJ2-3, with D unresolved. V gave up 5 bases and J gave up 6 bases, with 6 bases separating them. Germline assignment: CDR1 MNHEY and CDR2 SVGEGT. The CDR3 runs 11 residues. The DNA for the CDR3 is TGTGCCAGCAGTATCGTGGATACGCAGTATTTT. It is translated as CASSIVDTQYF.

The chain joins TRBV12-5 to TRBJ2-4, with D maybe TRBD2 (6 bases). V shed 2 bases and J shed 0 bases, with 26 bases lying between them. The germline V gene has CDR1 LGHNT and CDR2 FRNRAP. The CDR3 length is 21 residues. CDR3: CASGLKNGTPYPSLAKNIQYF. The CDR3 DNA reads TGTGCTAGTGGTTTGAAAAATGGGACTCCATACCCTAGCCTAGCCAAAAACATTCAGTACTTC.

The V and J genes are TRBV12-3 or TRBV12-4 and TRBJ1-5; D remains ambiguous. V was clipped by 3 bases and J by 4 bases, with 7 bases between them. The CDR3 covers 13 residues. CDR3 nucleotides: TGTGCCAGCAGTTTGATAGAGAATCAGCCCCAGCATTTT. Translation gives CASSLIENQPQHF.

This clone was observed at least ten times. The CDR3 DNA reads TGTGCCAGCACGCCCGAGGTGAACACTGAAGCTTTCTTT. This encodes CASTPEVNTEAFF. The chain combines TRBV7-9 with TRBJ1-1; D ambiguous. Germline CDR1 is SEHNR and CDR2 is FQNEAQ (reference sequence). The CDR3 length is 13 residues. Trimming took off 7 bases at V and 0 bases at J, with 9 bases between the two ends.

This sequence joins TRBV6-5 and TRBJ1-2; D is unresolved. This CDR3 comprises 11 residues. Germline values: CDR1 MNHEY, CDR2 SVGAGI. Between the trimmed V and J ends, which lost 8 bases and 4 bases, there was a span of 8 bases. The CDR3 DNA follows: TGTGCCAGCGCAGGCTTCTATGGCTACACCTTC. Amino acid sequence: CASAGFYGYTF.

In this sample, this clone turned up once. This chain links TRBV20-1 with TRBJ1-3; a possible D gene is TRBD1 (5 bases). The CDR3 covers 16 residues. In germline, CDR1 is DFQATT, CDR2 SNEGSKA (reference sequence). The V gene lost 3 bases and the J gene lost 5 bases, with 20 bases spanning the gap. CDR3 nucleotides: TGCAGTGCTAGTGATAGGCGGCTGGGGGGAAGAAACACCATATATTTT. Its protein product is CSASDRRLGGRNTIYF.

This rearrangement joins TRBV7-9 to TRBJ2-1; tentative D call: TRBD2 (6 bases). The CDR3 extends over 12 amino acids. Looked up from germline, CDR1 is SEHNR and CDR2 is FQNEAQ (reference sequence). The V gene lost 2 bases and the J gene lost 12 bases, with 11 bases spanning the gap. The CDR3 DNA follows: TGTGCCAGCAGCTTACGGCCGCGGGGGCAGTTCTTC. It is translated as CASSLRPRGQFF. Drawing the rest from reference TRBV7-9 and TRBJ2-1, the complete variable domain is DTGVSQNPRHKITKRGQNVTFRCDPISEHNRLYWYRQTLGQGPEFLTYFQNEAQLEKSRLLSDRFSAERPKGSFSTLEIQRTEQGDSAMYLCASSLRPRGQFFGPGTRLTVL.

This chain uses TRBV4-2 with TRBJ1-4; D might be TRBD1 (5 bases). This CDR3 region has 13 residues. V was shortened by 4 bases and J by 8 bases, with 11 bases between the two germline ends. Germline V gives CDR1 LGHNA, CDR2 YNFKEQ. Written as DNA, the CDR3 is TGTGCCAGCAGCCCCCGCCGGGGGGAAAAACTGTTTTTT. Its protein is CASSPRRGEKLFF.

CDR3 amino acids: CASSPESGFRGYGYTF. CDR3 coding DNA: TGTGCCAGCAGCCCCGAGTCCGGGTTCCGGGGGTATGGCTACACCTTC. The chain combines TRBV4-2 with TRBJ1-2; TRBD1 might be the D (5 bases). CDR3 size: 16 residues. V lost 4 bases to trimming and J lost 5 bases, with 20 bases between them. Looked up from germline, CDR1 is LGHNA and CDR2 is YNFKEQ.

The V and J genes are TRBV29-1 and TRBJ1-2; D perhaps matches TRBD1 (6 bases). CDR1 is SQVTM, CDR2 ANQGSEA, per germline. Between the trimmed V and J ends, which lost 0 bases and 8 bases, there was a span of 13 bases. The CDR3 totals 13 residues. The CDR3 DNA reads TGCAGCGTTGAAGATTTGGGGGCGAGGGGCTACACCTTC. This gives the protein CSVEDLGARGYTF. Drawing the rest from reference TRBV29-1 and TRBJ1-2, the complete variable domain is SAVISQKPSRDICQRGTSLTIQCQVDSQVTMMFWYRQQPGQSLTLIATANQGSEATYESGFVIDKFPISRPNLTFSTLTVSNMSPEDSSIYLCSVEDLGARGYTFGSGTRLTVV.

The chain is built from TRBV11-2 and TRBJ2-7; 11 bases align to TRBD2. The CDR3 length is 15 residues. The germline V gene has CDR1 SGHAT and CDR2 FQNNGV. The V and J ends lost 4 bases and 4 bases, in that order; junction bases with no gene match: 6. CDR3 sequence reads: CASSSIAGGSYEQYF. CDR3 nucleotides: TGTGCCAGCAGCTCTATAGCGGGGGGGAGTTACGAGCAGTACTTC.

This chain connects TRBV2 to TRBJ1-4; the D gene is possibly TRBD1 (6 bases). The CDR3 spans 15 residues. Deletions cut 4 bases from V and 3 bases from J, with 12 bases between. Germline V gives CDR1 SNHLY, CDR2 FYNNEI. The CDR3 protein is CASSGQANSNEKLFF. The CDR3 coding sequence is TGTGCCAGCAGTGGACAGGCCAACTCTAATGAAAAACTGTTTTTT.

The chain employs TRBV5-4 and TRBJ1-5; D not resolved. The CDR3 consists of 15 residues. Trimming cost V 1 base and J 2 bases, with 10 bases left between them. CDR1 SGHNT and CDR2 YYREEE come from the germline V gene (reference sequence). CDR3 bases: TGTGCCAGCAGCTTGAACGGGGTCGGCAATCAGCCCCAGCATTTT. Residues: CASSLNGVGNQPQHF. The variable domain in full, with the rest retrieved from reference TRBV5-4 and TRBJ1-5, is ETGVTQSPTHLIKTRGQQVTLRCSSQSGHNTVSWYQQALGQGPQFIFQYYREEENGRGNFPPRFSGLQFPNYSSELNVNALELDDSALYLCASSLNGVGNQPQHFGDGTRLSIL.

The V and J genes are TRBV18 and TRBJ1-1; no reliable D call. Germline CDR1 is KGHSH and CDR2 is LQKENI. CDR3 length equals 14 residues. V was trimmed by 3 bases and J by 4 bases, leaving 12 bases between them. CDR3 in amino acids: CASSPGQVGTEAFF. CDR3 coding DNA: TGTGCCAGCTCACCCGGTCAGGTGGGCACTGAAGCTTTCTTT.

This chain connects TRBV19 to TRBJ2-5; D gene uncertain. The V gene's germline CDR1 is LNHDA and CDR2 SQIVND (reference sequence). V lost 5 bases to trimming and J lost 5 bases, with 18 bases between them. The CDR3 runs 15 residues. CDR3: CASSAIASSGETQYF. DNA for the CDR3: TGTGCCAGTAGTGCAATAGCCTCCTCCGGGGAGACCCAGTACTTC. Full variable domain (remainder filled in from reference TRBV19 and TRBJ2-5): DGGITQSPKYLFRKEGQNVTLSCEQNLNHDAMYWYRQDPGQGLRLIYYSQIVNDFQKGDIAEGYSVSREKKESFPLTVTSAQKNPTAFYLCASSAIASSGETQYFGPGTRLLVL.

The chain is built from TRBV19 and TRBJ1-5; 7 nucleotides agree with TRBD1. Trimming at V came to 4 bases and at J to 4 bases, leaving 7 bases not matched to a gene. The germline CDR1 and CDR2 sequences are LNHDA and SQIVND (reference sequence). The CDR3 has 15 residues. CDR3 region: CASSTNRDSNQPQHF. CDR3 bases: TGTGCCAGTAGTACCAACCGGGACAGTAATCAGCCCCAGCATTTT.

The chain carries TRBV7-9 and TRBJ2-1; TRBD1 matches 7 bases. Germline V lookup: CDR1 SEHNR, CDR2 FQNEAQ (reference sequence). The CDR3 is 15 residues long. The ends lost 3 bases at V and 5 bases at J; junction bases unmatched: 7. The CDR3 bases are TGTGCCAGCAGCTTCGACAGGGCTTGGGACAATGAGCAGTTCTTC. Encoded protein: CASSFDRAWDNEQFF. Looking up the rest from reference TRBV7-9 and TRBJ2-1 gives the full variable domain: DTGVSQNPRHKITKRGQNVTFRCDPISEHNRLYWYRQTLGQGPEFLTYFQNEAQLEKSRLLSDRFSAERPKGSFSTLEIQRTEQGDSAMYLCASSFDRAWDNEQFFGPGTRLTVL.

V usage is TRBV7-3 and J usage is TRBJ1-5; D is possibly TRBD1 (5 bases). This CDR3 is 19 amino acids long. Trimming pared 3 bases from V and 6 bases from J, leaving 27 bases between. In germline, CDR1 is SGHTA, CDR2 FQGTGA. Here the CDR3 reads CASSFLRGGERAWSQPQHF. In DNA form, the CDR3 reads TGTGCCAGCAGCTTCCTCCGGGGAGGGGAGCGGGCTTGGAGTCAGCCCCAGCATTTT.

This chain uses TRBV7-2 with TRBJ1-5; D is unclear. This CDR3 is 13 amino acids long. Germline CDR1 SGHTA, CDR2 FQGNSA. V was clipped by 1 base and J by 7 bases, with 8 bases between them. The DNA of the CDR3 is TGTGCCAGCAGCTTAGTTGGCGGACAGCCCCAGCATTTT. Its protein is CASSLVGGQPQHF.

The V gene is TRBV4-3, the J gene TRBJ2-3; 11 bases agree with TRBD2. V shed 0 bases, J shed 3 bases, and the junction held 5 bases outside the gene matches. This CDR3 is 17 amino acids long. CDR1 and CDR2 (germline): LGHNA, YSLEER. CDR3 nucleotide sequence: TGCGCCAGCAGCCAAGATTTCCTAGCGGGGGGTACAGATACGCAGTATTTT. Protein: CASSQDFLAGGTDTQYF.

The V gene is TRBV27, the J gene TRBJ1-1, with D perhaps TRBD1 (5 bases). Trimming cost V 10 bases and J 6 bases, with 21 bases left between them. This CDR3 has 14 residues. Germline V gives CDR1 MNHEY, CDR2 SMNVEV (reference sequence). CDR3 DNA: TGTGCCACGCTGGAGGTGGGGGGTCGGGCTGAAGCTTTCTTT. Amino acids: CATLEVGGRAEAFF.

CDR3 in DNA: TGTGCCAGCAGCCAAGTACGGGGTTTTCAAGAGACCCAGTACTTC. This encodes CASSQVRGFQETQYF. This rearrangement joins TRBV3-1 (or the pseudogene TRBV3-2) to TRBJ2-5, with a weak D call TRBD2 (5 bases). This CDR3 contains 15 residues. V dropped 1 base and J dropped 2 bases, with 11 bases sitting between them. Germline loops: CDR1 LGHDT, CDR2 YNNKEL (reference sequence).

The chain employs TRBV5-1 and TRBJ1-6, with 7 bases that match TRBD1. V gave up 2 bases and J gave up 7 bases; unmatched junction bases: 6. Germline CDR1 reads SGHRS; CDR2 reads YFSETQ. The CDR3 extends over 15 amino acids. The CDR3 DNA sequence: TGCGCCAGCAGCTTTACCGGGACAGAGAATTCACCCCTCCACTTT. The encoded protein is CASSFTGTENSPLHF.